The clone carrying this TCR beta chain appeared a few times. Its target is unknown. This entry is derived from a study of beta chain features in type 1 diabetes. The wider study: Age, gender and cell yields were alike across patients and healthy donors. The study examined about 110,000,000 sorted cells across all samples.

V was shortened by 3 bases and J by 4 bases, with 11 bases between the two germline ends. Germline-derived CDR1 and CDR2 are SGHTA and FQGTGA. The CDR3 extends over 14 amino acids. Isolated RNA was reverse transcribed in full, so expressed TCRB transcripts were sequenced. Profiled with immunoSEQ multiplex PCR; TCRdb holds only in-frame clones, not every one. The sample yields hundreds of thousands of clones, more than 12% seen once. Cell sorting via CD45RO/CCR7/CD25/CD127/CD95/CD27 was performed to obtain CD4+ naive, central memory, regulatory and stem cell-like memory cells. Study-wide results and limits: Patients' naive, central memory and regulatory TCRB repertoires appeared more alike than those of healthy donors. Type 1 diabetes patients showed a moderate but significant shortening of TCRB CDR3s in all four CD4+ subsets.

The genes are TRBV7-3 and TRBJ2-3, with D perhaps matching TRBD1 (7 bases). The TCR originated in a man between 18 and 29 years old with type 1 diabetes. The sequencing sample was made of naive CD4+ T cells from blood. For the CDR3, the DNA is TGTGCCAGCAGCTTTGACAGGGAGGCAGATACGCAGTATTTT. Residues: CASSFDREADTQYF.